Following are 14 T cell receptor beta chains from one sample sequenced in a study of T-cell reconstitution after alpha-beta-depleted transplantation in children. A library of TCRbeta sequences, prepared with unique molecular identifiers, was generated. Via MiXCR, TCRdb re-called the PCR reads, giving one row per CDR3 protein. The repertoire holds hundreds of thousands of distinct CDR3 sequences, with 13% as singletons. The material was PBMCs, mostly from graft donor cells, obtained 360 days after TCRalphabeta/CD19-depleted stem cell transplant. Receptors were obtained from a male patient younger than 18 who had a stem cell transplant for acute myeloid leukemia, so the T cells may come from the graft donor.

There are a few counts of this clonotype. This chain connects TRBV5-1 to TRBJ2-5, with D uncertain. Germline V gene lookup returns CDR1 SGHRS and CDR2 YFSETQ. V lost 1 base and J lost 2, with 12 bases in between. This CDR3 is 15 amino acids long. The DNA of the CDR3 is TGCGCCAGCAGCTTGACATCCGCGCCGCAAGAGACCCAGTACTTC. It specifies CASSLTSAPQETQYF. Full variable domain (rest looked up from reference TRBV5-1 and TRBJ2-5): KAGVTQTPRYLIKTRGQQVTLSCSPISGHRSVSWYQQTPGQGLQFLFEYFSETQRNKGNFPGRFSGRQFSNSRSEMNVSTLELGDSALYLCASSLTSAPQETQYFGPGTRLLVL.

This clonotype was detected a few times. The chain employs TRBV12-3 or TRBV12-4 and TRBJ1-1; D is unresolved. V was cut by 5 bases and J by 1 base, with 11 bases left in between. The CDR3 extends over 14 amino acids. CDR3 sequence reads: CASSLSRPNTEAFF. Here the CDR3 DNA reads TGTGCCAGCAGTCTATCCCGGCCGAACACTGAAGCTTTCTTT.

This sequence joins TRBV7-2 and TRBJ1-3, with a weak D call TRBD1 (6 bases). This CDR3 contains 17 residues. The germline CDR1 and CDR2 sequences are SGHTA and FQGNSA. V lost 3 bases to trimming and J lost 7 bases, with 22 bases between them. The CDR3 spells CASSFSPTSQGRNTIYF. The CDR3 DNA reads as TGTGCCAGCAGCTTTAGCCCGACCTCGCAGGGGAGGAACACCATATATTTT.

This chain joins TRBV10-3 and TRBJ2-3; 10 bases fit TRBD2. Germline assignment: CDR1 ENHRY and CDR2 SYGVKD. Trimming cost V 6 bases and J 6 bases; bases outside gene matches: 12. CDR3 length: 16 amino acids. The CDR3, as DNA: TGTGCCATCAGAGATCCTCTAGCGGGAGATGGCGATACGCAGTATTTT. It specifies CAIRDPLAGDGDTQYF.

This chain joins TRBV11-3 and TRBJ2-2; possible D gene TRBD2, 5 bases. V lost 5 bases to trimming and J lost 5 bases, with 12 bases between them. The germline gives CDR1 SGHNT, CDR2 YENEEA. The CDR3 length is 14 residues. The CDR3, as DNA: TGTGCCAGCAGCCAGATGTCGGGAACCGGGGAGCTGTTTTTT. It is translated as CASSQMSGTGELFF. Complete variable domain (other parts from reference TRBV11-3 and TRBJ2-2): EAGVVQSPRYKIIEKKQPVAFWCNPISGHNTLYWYLQNLGQGPELLIRYENEEAVDDSQLPKDRFSAERLKGVDSTLKIQPAELGDSAVYLCASSQMSGTGELFFGEGSRLTVL.

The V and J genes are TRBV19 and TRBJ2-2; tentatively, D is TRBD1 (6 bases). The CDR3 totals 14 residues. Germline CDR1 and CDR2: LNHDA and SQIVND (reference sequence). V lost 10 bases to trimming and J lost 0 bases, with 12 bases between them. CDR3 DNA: TGTGCCACTTCAGGGGACCCGAACACCGGGGAGCTGTTTTTT. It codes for CATSGDPNTGELFF.

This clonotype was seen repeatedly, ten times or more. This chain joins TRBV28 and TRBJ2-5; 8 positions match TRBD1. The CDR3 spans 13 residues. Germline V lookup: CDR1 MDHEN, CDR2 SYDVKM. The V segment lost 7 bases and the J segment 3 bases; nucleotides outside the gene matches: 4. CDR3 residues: CASNLDREETQYF. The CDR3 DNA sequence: TGTGCCAGCAACCTGGACAGGGAAGAGACCCAGTACTTC.

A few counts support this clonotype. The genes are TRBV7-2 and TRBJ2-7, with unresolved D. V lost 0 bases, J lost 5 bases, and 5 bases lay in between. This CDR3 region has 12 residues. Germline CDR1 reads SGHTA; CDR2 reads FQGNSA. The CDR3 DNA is TGTGCCAGCAGCTTAGCGCTGAACGAGCAGTACTTC. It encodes CASSLALNEQYF.

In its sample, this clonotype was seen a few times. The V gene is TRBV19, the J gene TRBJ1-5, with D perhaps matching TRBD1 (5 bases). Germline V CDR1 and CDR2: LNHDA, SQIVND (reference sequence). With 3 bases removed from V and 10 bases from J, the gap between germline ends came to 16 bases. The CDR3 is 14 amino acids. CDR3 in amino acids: CASSIGAGLKPQHF. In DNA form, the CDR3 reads TGTGCCAGTAGTATCGGGGCCGGACTGAAACCCCAGCATTTT.

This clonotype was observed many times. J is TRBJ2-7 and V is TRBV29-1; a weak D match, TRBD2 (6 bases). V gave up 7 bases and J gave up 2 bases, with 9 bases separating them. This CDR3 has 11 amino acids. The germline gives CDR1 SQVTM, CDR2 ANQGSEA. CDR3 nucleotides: TGCAGCGGGTTAGCGGCCTACGAGCAGTACTTC. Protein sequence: CSGLAAYEQYF.

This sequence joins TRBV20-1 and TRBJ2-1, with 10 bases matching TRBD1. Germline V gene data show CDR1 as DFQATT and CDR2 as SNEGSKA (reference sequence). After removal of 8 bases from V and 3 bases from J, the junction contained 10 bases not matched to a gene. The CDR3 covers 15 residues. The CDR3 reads CSTDRGREFYNEQFF. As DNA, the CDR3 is TGCAGTACCGACAGGGGGCGCGAGTTCTACAATGAGCAGTTCTTC.

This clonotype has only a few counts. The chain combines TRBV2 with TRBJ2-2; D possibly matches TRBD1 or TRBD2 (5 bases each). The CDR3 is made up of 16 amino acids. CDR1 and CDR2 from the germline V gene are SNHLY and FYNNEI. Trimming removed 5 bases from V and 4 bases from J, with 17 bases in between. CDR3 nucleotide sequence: TGTGCCAGCAGTCCGGGACCCCGTGAGCTCACCGGGGAGCTGTTTTTT. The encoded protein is CASSPGPRELTGELFF.

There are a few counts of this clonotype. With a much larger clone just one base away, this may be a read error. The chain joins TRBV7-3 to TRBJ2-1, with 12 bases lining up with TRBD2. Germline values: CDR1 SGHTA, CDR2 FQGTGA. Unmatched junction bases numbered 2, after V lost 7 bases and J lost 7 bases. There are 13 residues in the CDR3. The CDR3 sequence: CASKGLAGNEQFF. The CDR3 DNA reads TGTGCCAGCAAAGGACTAGCGGGAAATGAGCAGTTCTTC.

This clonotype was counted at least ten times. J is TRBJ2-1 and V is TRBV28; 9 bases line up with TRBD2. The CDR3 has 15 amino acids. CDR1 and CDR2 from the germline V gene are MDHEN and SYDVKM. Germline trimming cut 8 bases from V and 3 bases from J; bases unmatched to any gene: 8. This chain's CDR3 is CASGKRREGYNEQFF. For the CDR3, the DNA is TGTGCCAGCGGCAAACGGCGGGAGGGCTACAATGAGCAGTTCTTC. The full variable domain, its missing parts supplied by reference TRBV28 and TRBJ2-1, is DVKVTQSSRYLVKRTGEKVFLECVQDMDHENMFWYRQDPGLGLRLIYFSYDVKMKEKGDIPEGYSVSREKKERFSLILESASTNQTSMYLCASGKRREGYNEQFFGPGTRLTVL.